The clone carrying this T cell receptor (beta chain) was counted many times. As yet, its antigen is unknown. The library came from three nested PCR rounds adapted from ARM-PCR protocols. TCRdb analysed the multiplex PCR reads with MiXCR anew, one entry per CDR3 protein. The table includes approximately 47,000 distinct CDR3 sequences, 55% to 65% detected once. V was pared by 4 bases and J by 3 bases, with 7 bases between. In germline, CDR1 is SQVTM, CDR2 ANQGSEA. The CDR3 contains 11 residues. This sample's RNA came from whole unsorted tissue. More than 3 cm separated this lung sample from the edge of the tumor. Between August and November 2014, newly diagnosed, chemotherapy-naive lung cancer patients underwent thoracic surgery in China. The data derive from a study of tumor and adjacent non-tumor tissue in lung cancer. Study-level points and caveats: Shorter survival was associated with higher TCR diversity in tumors. Tumor tissue had significantly higher TCR diversity than normal lung. Normal lung showed higher cumulative top 100 clone frequency than tumor.

The sequenced sample was distant non-tumor lung tissue. The TCR comes from a woman aged 70-85 years with non-small cell lung cancer. The chain recombines TRBV29-1 with TRBJ2-7; TRBD1 is a possible D gene (5 bases). CDR3 nucleotides: TGCAGCGTTGGCACAGGCTACGAGCAGTACTTC. It specifies CSVGTGYEQYF.